This passage covers 20 T cell receptor beta chains from one sample sequenced in a study of siplizumab effects on memory and regulatory T cells. Produced via immunoSEQ multiplex PCR; TCRdb's table is partial and in-frame only. Of 90,000 to 120,000 clones listed, 75% to 95% are singletons. The specimen sequenced was CD4+ T cells sorted from blood. These receptors all stem from a human donor in good health. Some clones in this sample may be carry-over from other donors' samples.

The chain carries TRBV2 and TRBJ2-1, with 10 bases matching TRBD1. Trimming removed 5 bases from V and 5 bases from J; junction bases left unmatched: 9. Germline values: CDR1 SNHLY, CDR2 FYNNEI. This CDR3 has 16 residues. This chain's CDR3 is CASSPTGGPANNEQFF. The CDR3 bases are TGTGCCAGCAGTCCGACAGGGGGCCCAGCGAACAATGAGCAGTTCTTC.

The chain has TRBV7-3 and TRBJ2-1, with 7 positions matching TRBD1. V lost 0 bases, J lost 8 bases, and 10 bases stayed unmatched. The CDR3 covers 16 residues. From germline, CDR1 is SGHTA and CDR2 FQGTGA. The CDR3 region is CASSLTGGEVGDEQFF. Here the CDR3 DNA reads TGTGCCAGCAGCTTAACAGGGGGCGAAGTAGGAGATGAGCAGTTCTTC.

On this clone itself: An end of the junction does not agree with germline; a read error may underlie this. The chain is built from TRBV6-1 and TRBJ1-1; 8 bases are shared with TRBD1. The CDR3 extends over 15 amino acids. The germline V gene has CDR1 MNHNS and CDR2 SASEGT. CDR3 nucleotide sequence: TGTGCCAGCAGAGAAGCCGGACAGGGCCGGACTGAAGCTTTCTTT. Amino acid sequence: CASREAGQGRTEAFF.

The V and J genes are TRBV7-2 and TRBJ1-5; the D is unclear. Trimming took 1 base from V and 0 from J, leaving 7 bases between them. The CDR3 runs to 15 residues. The germline gives CDR1 SGHTA, CDR2 FQGNSA. CDR3 in amino acids: CASSLVTNSNQPQHF. CDR3 coding DNA: TGTGCCAGCAGCTTAGTAACAAATAGCAATCAGCCCCAGCATTTT.

The chain combines TRBV29-1 with TRBJ2-7; D is possibly TRBD2 (5 bases). Trimming took 6 bases from V and 2 from J, leaving 14 bases between them. CDR3 length: 13 residues. Germline V CDR1 and CDR2: SQVTM, ANQGSEA. CDR3 in DNA: TGCAGCGTGCGGGCGGACGTTCCCTACGAGCAGTACTTC. This sequence encodes CSVRADVPYEQYF.

The chain is built from TRBV7-8 and TRBJ2-1; perhaps TRBD2 as D (6 bases). CDR3 length: 15 amino acids. Deletions cut 1 base from V and 0 bases from J, with 7 bases between. Germline CDR1 and CDR2: SGHVS and FQNEAQ. The DNA of the CDR3 is TGTGCCAGCAGCTTAGACGGGAGCTCCTACAATGAGCAGTTCTTC. Translation: CASSLDGSSYNEQFF.

The chain carries TRBV19 and TRBJ1-5; 7 bases fit TRBD1. In germline, CDR1 is LNHDA, CDR2 SQIVND (reference sequence). V dropped 5 bases and J dropped 4; count of bases not matched to a gene: 8. The CDR3 is 15 residues long. The CDR3 loop reads CASSPRTGVNQPQHF. In nucleotides, the CDR3 is TGTGCCAGTAGTCCACGAACAGGGGTGAATCAGCCCCAGCATTTT.

V is TRBV19 and J is TRBJ2-7; D unclear. Germline CDR1 and CDR2: LNHDA and SQIVND (reference sequence). The CDR3 loop spans 14 amino acids. V was shortened by 11 bases and J by 5 bases, with 22 bases between the two germline ends. CDR3 DNA sequence: TGTGCCGTCCAAGCTCCGGGTCTAAGTAACGAGCAGTACTTC. Its protein is CAVQAPGLSNEQYF.

The chain employs TRBV5-4 and TRBJ1-1; the D gene is possibly TRBD1 (5 bases). CDR3 size: 16 residues. Per germline, CDR1 SGHNT and CDR2 YYREEE (reference sequence). V gave up 1 base and J gave up 3 bases, with 16 bases separating them. The CDR3 loop reads CASSLQAGEAYTEAFF. CDR3 nucleotide sequence: TGTGCCAGCAGCTTGCAGGCGGGGGAGGCTTACACTGAAGCTTTCTTT. The full variable domain, with the rest looked up from reference TRBV5-4 and TRBJ1-1, is ETGVTQSPTHLIKTRGQQVTLRCSSQSGHNTVSWYQQALGQGPQFIFQYYREEENGRGNFPPRFSGLQFPNYSSELNVNALELDDSALYLCASSLQAGEAYTEAFFGQGTRLTVV.

Of note for this clone: Different DNA sequences within this sample yield the same CDR3. The chain carries TRBV18 and TRBJ2-1; D is possibly TRBD1 (6 bases). The V gene lost 3 bases and the J gene lost 4 bases, with 13 bases spanning the gap. Germline CDR1 KGHSH, CDR2 LQKENI. The CDR3 length is 15 residues. CDR3 sequence: CASSPGQLRYNEQFF. As DNA, the CDR3 is TGTGCCAGCTCACCCGGACAGTTAAGGTACAATGAGCAGTTCTTC.

The rearrangement uses TRBV6-6 and TRBJ2-2; no clear D gene. Germline CDR1 is MNHNY and CDR2 is SVGAGI (reference sequence). This CDR3 is built from 14 residues. V lost 2 bases to trimming and J lost 4 bases, with 8 bases between them. This chain's CDR3 is CASSYPSSTGELFF. The CDR3 DNA reads TGTGCCAGCAGTTACCCATCAAGCACCGGGGAGCTGTTTTTT.

This sequence joins TRBV11-3 and TRBJ2-7; TRBD2 aligns across 12 bases. With V trimmed by 1 base and J by 5 bases, 6 bases remained unmatched. Germline V gives CDR1 SGHNT, CDR2 YENEEA. This CDR3 region has 16 residues. The CDR3 DNA reads as TGTGCCAGCAGCTTAGGTCCTAGCGGGAGGGTCCACGAGCAGTACTTC. It is translated as CASSLGPSGRVHEQYF.

V and J are TRBV10-3 and TRBJ2-3, with 13 bases that match TRBD2. This CDR3 contains 16 residues. With V trimmed by 6 bases and J by 6 bases, 9 bases remained unmatched. Germline CDR1 is ENHRY and CDR2 is SYGVKD. The CDR3 spells CAISKGLAGVGDTQYF. CDR3 in DNA: TGTGCCATCAGCAAAGGACTAGCGGGAGTTGGTGATACGCAGTATTTT.

The chain combines TRBV10-3 with TRBJ1-1; D gene ambiguous. This CDR3 is built from 13 residues. CDR1 and CDR2 (germline): ENHRY, SYGVKD. Trimming took off 8 bases at V and 0 bases at J, with 10 bases between the two ends. DNA for the CDR3: TGTGCCATCGGACGAGGCCTGAACACTGAAGCTTTCTTT. Protein: CAIGRGLNTEAFF.

The chain recombines TRBV7-2 with TRBJ2-7; 8 nucleotides agree with TRBD2. J was trimmed by 1 base and V by 3 bases; bases with no gene match: 2. This CDR3 spans 14 amino acids. Looked up from germline, CDR1 is SGHTA and CDR2 is FQGNSA. DNA of the CDR3: TGTGCCAGCAGCTTCCCGGGAGGGTCCTACGAGCAGTACTTC. Encoded protein: CASSFPGGSYEQYF.

The chain couples TRBV28 to TRBJ1-2; D remains ambiguous. The CDR3 runs to 14 residues. V lost 2 bases, J lost 9 bases, and 16 bases lay in between. Germline loops: CDR1 MDHEN, CDR2 SYDVKM. In DNA, the CDR3 is TGTGCCAGCAGTTTACCCGGACGAGGGTCGAGCTACACCTTC. This sequence encodes CASSLPGRGSSYTF.

This chain links TRBV9 with TRBJ1-1; D unresolved. Trimming took 5 bases from V and 0 from J, leaving 11 bases between them. Germline loops: CDR1 SGDLS, CDR2 YYNGEE. CDR3 size: 14 residues. The CDR3 region is CASSTLVVNTEAFF. CDR3 nucleotide sequence: TGTGCCAGCAGTACCCTGGTCGTGAACACTGAAGCTTTCTTT.

The chain couples TRBV2 to TRBJ2-5; 9 bases match TRBD2. Germline V gives CDR1 SNHLY, CDR2 FYNNEI. The CDR3 covers 16 residues. J lost 7 bases, V lost 2 bases, and 11 bases had no gene match. The CDR3 nucleotides are TGTGCCAGCAGTGAATTGGGGGAACTAGCGGGTACGACCCAGTACTTC. This translates into CASSELGELAGTTQYF.

The chain couples TRBV28 to TRBJ2-2, with TRBD1 matching 7 bases. From germline, CDR1 is MDHEN and CDR2 SYDVKM. V dropped 2 bases and J dropped 5; count of bases not matched to a gene: 17. This CDR3 has 19 amino acids. For the CDR3, the DNA is TGTGCCAGCAGTTTACCTCCGAAGGCAGGGGGTCTGGGAACCGGGGAGCTGTTTTTT. It encodes CASSLPPKAGGLGTGELFF.

V usage is TRBV15 and J usage is TRBJ2-7; D is ambiguous. The V gene lost 3 bases and the J gene lost 2 bases, with 8 bases spanning the gap. Germline CDR1 LNHNV, CDR2 YYDKDF (reference sequence). CDR3 length equals 13 residues. The CDR3 here is CATSSPLPYEQYF. The CDR3 DNA sequence: TGTGCCACCAGCAGCCCTCTACCCTACGAGCAGTACTTC. The full variable domain, in which reference TRBV15 and TRBJ2-7 provide the parts outside the CDR3, is DAMVIQNPRYQVTQFGKPVTLSCSQTLNHNVMYWYQQKSSQAPKLLFHYYDKDFNNEADTPDNFQSRRPNTSFCFLDIRSPGLGDTAMYLCATSSPLPYEQYFGPGTRLTVT.